This TCR beta chain originates from a study of blood T cell repertoires in COVID-19. Study-level information: Sites in the United States, Italy and Spain provided acute and convalescent COVID-19 samples.

All enrollees were roughly 18 to 90 years old and from approximately 24 US areas. Cohort allocation depended upon clinical history that participants reported. Original handling: Cell counts per sample came from amplifying reference gene primers. Sequencing used immunoSEQ multiplex PCR; TCRdb keeps in-frame clones, though not all of them. D and trimming were read from the DNA, whereas the V and J calls and clone size are those reported in that table. The sample has 150,000 to 200,000 clones, roughly 77% seen once. V lost 5 bases and J lost 7; bases outside the gene matches: 7. Germline lookup yields CDR1 SGHTA and CDR2 FQGNSA. The CDR3 spans 15 residues.

The receptor comes from a woman in her forties or fifties with acute COVID-19. Sequenced sample: PBMCs or T cells enriched from blood (not recorded which). V usage is TRBV7-2 and J usage is TRBJ1-4, with 10 bases identical to TRBD1. The DNA for the CDR3 is TGTGCCAGCAGCAGGTCCGGGACAGGGGCTGAAAAACTGTTTTTT. Protein: CASSRSGTGAEKLFF.